The 26 T cell receptor beta chains below come from one sample, sequenced in a study of T cell responses to AZD1222 COVID-19 vaccine. This table comes from immunoSEQ multiplex PCR, and its TCRdb copy is limited to in-frame clones, with some not included. The sample records about 180,000 clones, roughly 88% being singletons. The material sequenced was peripheral blood, taken on day 0 of AZD1222 vaccination. These receptors were collected from an adult in good health.

The chain uses TRBV19 and TRBJ2-5; TRBD1 is a possible D gene (5 bases). The CDR3 loop spans 16 amino acids. Trimming removed 0 bases from V and 1 base from J, with 12 bases in between. The germline V gene encodes CDR1 LNHDA and CDR2 SQIVND (reference sequence). CDR3: CASSIDPARVQETQYF. The CDR3 region has the DNA TGTGCCAGTAGTATAGATCCCGCCAGGGTCCAAGAGACCCAGTACTTC. The full variable domain, completed using reference TRBV19 and TRBJ2-5, is DGGITQSPKYLFRKEGQNVTLSCEQNLNHDAMYWYRQDPGQGLRLIYYSQIVNDFQKGDIAEGYSVSREKKESFPLTVTSAQKNPTAFYLCASSIDPARVQETQYFGPGTRLLVL.

V and J are TRBV19 and TRBJ2-6, with D perhaps matching TRBD2 (7 bases). This CDR3 has 15 residues. The germline CDR1 and CDR2 sequences are LNHDA and SQIVND (reference sequence). The V gene lost 3 bases and the J gene lost 4 bases, with 10 bases spanning the gap. The chain's CDR3 is CASSMGGPGANVLTF. The DNA of the CDR3 is TGTGCCAGTAGTATGGGGGGGCCCGGGGCCAACGTCCTGACTTTC.

CDR3 amino acids: CASSPGRSATTDTQYF. CDR3 nucleotides: TGTGCCAGCAGCCCTGGTCGCTCCGCCACCACAGATACGCAGTATTTT. The chain has TRBV9 and TRBJ2-3; no clear D. CDR3 length: 16 amino acids. Germline values: CDR1 SGDLS, CDR2 YYNGEE. Trimming pared 4 bases from V and 2 bases from J, leaving 17 bases between.

The sample holds one count of this clone. The chain is built from TRBV5-1 and TRBJ2-2; the D gene is possibly TRBD1 (5 bases). CDR1 is SGHRS and CDR2 is YFSETQ in the germline V gene. The length of the CDR3 is 15 residues. Trimming removed 0 bases from V and 5 bases from J, with 11 bases in between. DNA of the CDR3: TGCGCCAGCAGCTTGGGACAGAGCCCGACCGGGGAGCTGTTTTTT. Translated, it gives CASSLGQSPTGELFF.

This rearrangement joins TRBV5-5 to TRBJ1-3; D is possibly TRBD1 (6 bases). V lost 5 bases, J lost 0 bases, and 12 bases lay in between. There are 15 residues in the CDR3. Germline CDR1 reads SGHKS; CDR2 reads YYEKEE (reference sequence). CDR3 nucleotides: TGTGCCAGCAGTTTTACAGGGATCTCTGGAAACACCATATATTTT. It encodes CASSFTGISGNTIYF.

This clone came up a few times. The chain combines TRBV2 with TRBJ1-3; TRBD1 matches at 7 bases. The CDR3 contains 15 residues. The germline V gene encodes CDR1 SNHLY and CDR2 FYNNEI. Trimming at V came to 8 bases and at J to 5 bases, leaving 12 bases not matched to a gene. CDR3 DNA sequence: TGTGCCAGCTCGCCGAACAGGGGTACGCGAAACACCATATATTTT. Encoded protein: CASSPNRGTRNTIYF.

The chain recombines TRBV30 with TRBJ1-1; D gene unclear. The CDR3 spans 12 residues. The germline gives CDR1 GTSNPN, CDR2 SVGIG (reference sequence). The V end was cut by 8 bases, the J end by 5 bases, with 15 bases between. The CDR3 DNA reads as TGTGCCCTCCCGGGCGCTGGGACTGAAGCTTTCTTT. Translation: CALPGAGTEAFF.

V and J are TRBV7-9 and TRBJ2-1; the D gene could be TRBD1 or TRBD2 (5 bases each). CDR1 and CDR2 from the germline V gene are SEHNR and FQNEAQ (reference sequence). This CDR3 spans 16 amino acids. The germline V and J ends were trimmed by 2 bases and 9 bases, with 20 bases remaining between them. CDR3 sequence (DNA): TGTGCCAGCAGCTTATGGGCCGTAAAAGGGGCGGGTGAGCAGTTCTTC. This codes for CASSLWAVKGAGEQFF.

The chain recombines TRBV29-1 with TRBJ1-2; 9 positions match TRBD1. V gave up 7 bases and J gave up 7 bases; unmatched junction bases: 13. The CDR3 runs to 14 residues. CDR1 and CDR2 from the germline V gene are SQVTM and ANQGSEA. The CDR3 sequence: CSAPKGDRAFGYTF. In DNA form, the CDR3 reads TGCAGCGCCCCCAAGGGGGACAGGGCTTTTGGCTACACCTTC.

This chain uses TRBV7-8 with TRBJ1-1; 7 positions match TRBD1. Looked up from germline, CDR1 is SGHVS and CDR2 is FQNEAQ. This CDR3 is 16 amino acids long. Trimming took 5 bases from V and 1 from J; bases not matched to a gene: 10. As DNA, the CDR3 is TGTGCCAGCAGCCCCCCGGGCCAGGGGGGGAACACTGAAGCTTTCTTT. It is translated as CASSPPGQGGNTEAFF.

This clone appeared once. The rearrangement uses TRBV9 and TRBJ1-1, with TRBD1 as a possible D gene (6 bases). V gave up 4 bases and J gave up 4 bases, with 11 bases separating them. Germline lookup yields CDR1 SGDLS and CDR2 YYNGEE. The CDR3 has 13 amino acids. As DNA, the CDR3 is TGTGCCAGCAGCCGGGAGGGGGTCACTGAAGCTTTCTTT. It translates to CASSREGVTEAFF.

The CDR3 DNA sequence: TGTGCCAGCAGTTCCTTGCTGGGGGCTAATGAAAAACTGTTTTTT. Residues: CASSSLLGANEKLFF. The chain links TRBV5-6 to TRBJ1-4, with D possibly TRBD1 on 5 matching bases. V dropped 5 bases and J dropped 3 bases, with 14 bases sitting between them. CDR3 size: 15 residues. CDR1 is SGHDT, CDR2 YYEEEE, per germline.

This sequence joins TRBV6-5 and TRBJ2-1; 9 nucleotides align to TRBD1. Germline lookup yields CDR1 MNHEY and CDR2 SVGAGI. The CDR3 totals 15 residues. V lost 5 bases to trimming and J lost 7 bases; unmatched junction nucleotides: 9. The CDR3 protein is CASSLIGQGLNEQFF. CDR3 in DNA: TGTGCCAGCAGTCTCATCGGACAGGGGCTGAATGAGCAGTTCTTC.

This sequence joins TRBV30 and TRBJ1-5; the match to TRBD1 covers 10 bases. From germline, CDR1 is GTSNPN and CDR2 SVGIG (reference sequence). The CDR3 is made up of 15 amino acids. Unmatched junction bases numbered 8, after V lost 5 bases and J lost 4 bases. The CDR3 sequence is CAWSFPGQGNQPQHF. In DNA form, the CDR3 reads TGTGCCTGGTCTTTCCCGGGACAGGGGAATCAGCCCCAGCATTTT.

This clone appeared once. The chain links TRBV5-6 to TRBJ2-5, with 10 positions matching TRBD2. Germline trimming cut 0 bases from V and 1 base from J; bases unmatched to any gene: 6. Per the germline V gene, CDR1 is SGHDT and CDR2 is YYEEEE. This CDR3 comprises 17 residues. CDR3 amino acids: CASSLGGLAGAQETQYF. CDR3 coding DNA: TGTGCCAGCAGCTTGGGAGGGCTAGCGGGGGCCCAAGAGACCCAGTACTTC.

The rearrangement joins TRBV2 to TRBJ1-6, with TRBD1 matching over 7 bases. V was clipped by 4 bases and J by 0 bases; unmatched bases: 3. Germline CDR1 SNHLY, CDR2 FYNNEI. This CDR3 has 16 residues. The CDR3 sequence is CASSGTGSSYNSPLHF. For the CDR3, the DNA is TGTGCCAGCAGTGGGACAGGTAGCTCCTATAATTCACCCCTCCACTTT.

The V and J genes are TRBV12-3 or TRBV12-4 and TRBJ2-7, with D possibly TRBD1 on 5 matching bases. V was shortened by 0 bases and J by 2 bases, with 5 bases between the two germline ends. CDR3 length: 13 residues. As DNA, the CDR3 is TGTGCCAGCAGTTTAGCGGACACCTACGAGCAGTACTTC. It encodes CASSLADTYEQYF.

This clone was seen only once. The rearrangement links TRBV10-3 to TRBJ2-1; D is uncertain. Trimming took 6 bases from V and 7 from J, leaving 10 bases between them. CDR1 and CDR2 from the germline V gene are ENHRY and SYGVKD. The CDR3 is made up of 12 amino acids. CDR3 sequence (DNA): TGTGCCATCAGCGTTCTGGAGAATGAGCAGTTCTTC. Its translation is CAISVLENEQFF.

The chain recombines TRBV28 with TRBJ2-7; 11 bases align to TRBD1. CDR1 and CDR2 from the germline V gene are MDHEN and SYDVKM. The ends lost 6 bases at V and 0 bases at J; junction bases unmatched: 10. The CDR3 is 17 amino acids. CDR3 protein: CASSPPGQGDFSYEQYF. DNA for the CDR3: TGTGCCAGCAGCCCTCCGGGACAGGGGGACTTCTCCTACGAGCAGTACTTC.

The V and J genes are TRBV28 and TRBJ1-3; D perhaps matches TRBD1 (5 bases). The CDR3 length is 16 residues. With 4 bases removed from V and 0 bases from J, the gap between germline ends came to 13 bases. Germline CDR1 reads MDHEN; CDR2 reads SYDVKM. The CDR3 sequence: CASSSLGASSGNTIYF. CDR3 DNA sequence: TGTGCCAGCAGTTCCCTTGGGGCGAGCTCTGGAAACACCATATATTTT.

The chain couples TRBV4-2 to TRBJ1-6; D is perhaps TRBD1 (5 bases). CDR1 and CDR2 from the germline V gene are LGHNA and YNFKEQ. V shed 2 bases and J shed 4 bases, with 12 bases lying between them. This CDR3 region has 16 residues. CDR3 in DNA: TGTGCCAGCAGCCAACTTGAGGGACTTTATAATTCACCCCTCCACTTT. Protein: CASSQLEGLYNSPLHF.

This chain links TRBV5-5 with TRBJ2-7; possibly TRBD2 for D (5 bases). There are 14 residues in the CDR3. The germline gives CDR1 SGHKS, CDR2 YYEKEE (reference sequence). Trimming left V 0 bases short and J 0 bases short, with 7 bases between. The CDR3 protein is CASSLAGFSYEQYF. In DNA, the CDR3 is TGTGCCAGCAGCTTGGCGGGGTTCTCCTACGAGCAGTACTTC.

The J gene is TRBJ1-2, the V gene TRBV30; D is ambiguous. The ends were cut back, 0 bases at V and 4 bases at J, with 9 bases in the middle. The length of the CDR3 is 13 residues. Per germline, CDR1 GTSNPN and CDR2 SVGIG (reference sequence). The CDR3, as DNA: TGTGCCTGGAGTGTTTCGGGAGGCTATGGCTACACCTTC. It specifies CAWSVSGGYGYTF.

The chain is built from TRBV7-2 and TRBJ1-2, with D tentatively TRBD1 (6 bases). CDR1 and CDR2 from the germline V gene are SGHTA and FQGNSA. The V end was cut by 1 base, the J end by 4 bases, with 13 bases between. The CDR3 length is 15 residues. For the CDR3, the DNA is TGTGCCAGCAGCTTAGTTTTACAGGGATCCTATGGCTACACCTTC. Encoded protein: CASSLVLQGSYGYTF.

In regard to this clone: This specimen includes other DNA sequences encoding the same CDR3. The CDR3 nucleotides read TGTGCCTGGACCAGGTCTGGGGCCAACGTCCTGACTTTC. This gives the protein CAWTRSGANVLTF. The chain is built from TRBV30 and TRBJ2-6; D is ambiguous. The CDR3 runs to 13 residues. V gave up 4 bases and J gave up 1 base, with 5 bases separating them. Germline V gene data show CDR1 as GTSNPN and CDR2 as SVGIG (reference sequence).

The chain employs TRBV20-1 and TRBJ2-7; D is ambiguous. This CDR3 comprises 10 residues. Germline V gene data show CDR1 as DFQATT and CDR2 as SNEGSKA (reference sequence). The V end was cut by 3 bases, the J end by 7 bases, with 7 bases between. The DNA of the CDR3 is TGCAGTGCTAGGATCCGGGAGCAGTACTTC. Translation gives CSARIREQYF.